A selection of T cell receptor beta chains follows, all from one sample in a study of human T cells and chemical hapten exposure. A single record per CDR3 protein comes from TCRdb applying MiXCR to the RACE reads. The table includes hundreds of thousands of distinct CDR3 sequences, nearly 6.5% detected once. The starting material was whole blood, obtained in connection with sensitization to the hapten diphenylcyclopropenone (DPC). All receptors come from a woman aged 18-29 years with alopecia areata. Some clones in this sample may be carry-over from other donors' samples. CDR3s leave out the opening cysteine and the closing phenylalanine or tryptophan.

cdr3_aa,j_call,v_call
ASSLSPRNQPQH,TRBJ1-5,TRBV12-3/TRBV12-4
ASSLVKGQGLNTEAF,TRBJ1-1,TRBV7-9
ASSPGQEINYGYT,TRBJ1-2,TRBV28
ASSTPGSYNEQF,TRBJ2-1,TRBV12-3/TRBV12-4
ATMGHDEKLF,TRBJ1-4,TRBV24-1
SVDYGQVTDTQY,TRBJ2-3,TRBV29-1
ASTWDVSYEQY,TRBJ2-7,TRBV6-1
SAKPRWEETQY,TRBJ2-5,TRBV20-1
ASSLNGRKEETQY,TRBJ2-5,TRBV5-1
ASSTGRLADTQY,TRBJ2-3,TRBV21-1
ASSYSGQGVGETQY,TRBJ2-5,TRBV6-6
ASSQADRGGTGELF,TRBJ2-2,TRBV3-1
SARGGTGSDTQY,TRBJ2-3,TRBV20-1
ASSSDRVNQPQH,TRBJ1-5,TRBV7-2
ASSLDRRSGNTIY,TRBJ1-3,TRBV27
AGGRAGANVLT,TRBJ2-6,TRBV6-5
ASSPERNTGELF,TRBJ2-2,TRBV7-8
ATGWGAGGNTIY,TRBJ1-3,TRBV6-1